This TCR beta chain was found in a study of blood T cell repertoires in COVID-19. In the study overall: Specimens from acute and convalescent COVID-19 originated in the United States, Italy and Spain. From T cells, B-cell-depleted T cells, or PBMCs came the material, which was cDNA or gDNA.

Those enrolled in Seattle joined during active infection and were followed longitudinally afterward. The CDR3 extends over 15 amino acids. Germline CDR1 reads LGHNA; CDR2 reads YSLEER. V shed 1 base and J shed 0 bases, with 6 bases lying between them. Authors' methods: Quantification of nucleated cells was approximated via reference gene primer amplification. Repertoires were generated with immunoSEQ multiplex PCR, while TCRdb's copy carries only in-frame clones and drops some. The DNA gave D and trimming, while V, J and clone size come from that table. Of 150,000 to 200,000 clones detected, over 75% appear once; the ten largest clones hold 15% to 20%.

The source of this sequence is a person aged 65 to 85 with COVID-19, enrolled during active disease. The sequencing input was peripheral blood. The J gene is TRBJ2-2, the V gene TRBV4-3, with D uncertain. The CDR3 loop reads CASSQVLSNTGELFF. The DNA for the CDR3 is TGCGCCAGCAGCCAAGTACTATCGAACACCGGGGAGCTGTTTTTT.